The 18 T cell receptor beta chains below come from one sample, sequenced in a study of T cells in Graves' hyperthyroidism and ophthalmopathy. The investigators amplified TCR beta CDR3 regions from RNA transcripts. HTBI primers were the set used in a first-round RT-PCR of the TCR CDR3. Using its own MiXCR run on the multiplex PCR reads, TCRdb lists one record per CDR3 protein. The table shows 500,000 or so distinct CDR3 sequences, with more than 15% occurring only once. The sample taken for sequencing was blood. These receptors were obtained from a woman under 30 with Graves' ophthalmopathy.

V gene TRBV7-3 combines with J gene TRBJ2-7, with unresolved D. This CDR3 comprises 10 residues. In germline, CDR1 is SGHTA, CDR2 FQGTGA. The V end lost 9 bases, the J end lost 7 bases, and 10 bases lay between the germline ends. CDR3 bases: TGTGCCAGGAGGCCTAGAGAGCAGTACTTC. This translates into CARRPREQYF.

Many counts were recorded for this clonotype. The chain links TRBV28 to TRBJ1-2; 9 positions match TRBD1. The length of the CDR3 is 16 residues. V trimming: 7 bases; J trimming: 2 bases; junction bases outside the gene matches: 11. CDR1 is MDHEN, CDR2 SYDVKM, per germline. The CDR3 loop is CASTPSPGQGNYGYTF. Written as DNA, the CDR3 is TGTGCCAGCACCCCCAGCCCGGGACAGGGAAACTATGGCTACACCTTC.

This clonotype was seen many times. The V gene is TRBV5-1, the J gene TRBJ1-1, with TRBD1 matching over 7 bases. This CDR3 contains 16 residues. V lost 0 bases to trimming and J lost 4 bases; unmatched junction nucleotides: 9. Looked up from germline, CDR1 is SGHRS and CDR2 is YFSETQ. CDR3 in amino acids: CASSLVQGTPGTEAFF. CDR3 nucleotides: TGCGCCAGCAGCTTGGTACAGGGGACGCCGGGCACTGAAGCTTTCTTT.

This clonotype was counted at least ten times. This sequence joins TRBV20-1 and TRBJ1-1; D gene uncertain. Trimming took off 0 bases at V and 5 bases at J, with 13 bases between the two ends. This CDR3 is 14 amino acids long. The germline CDR1 and CDR2 sequences are DFQATT and SNEGSKA (reference sequence). The CDR3 reads CSARDPRSGTEAFF. In DNA, the CDR3 is TGCAGTGCTAGAGATCCGAGGAGTGGAACTGAAGCTTTCTTT.

This chain links TRBV10-3 with TRBJ1-1, with D perhaps TRBD1 (5 bases). The V gene lost 1 base and the J gene lost 1 base, with 7 bases spanning the gap. Germline V gene sequence: CDR1 ENHRY, CDR2 SYGVKD. The CDR3 spans 14 residues. CDR3 DNA sequence: TGTGCCATCAGTGAGTTAGACAGGAACACTGAAGCTTTCTTT. This encodes CAISELDRNTEAFF.

This clonotype was seen more than once but under ten times. In nucleotides, the CDR3 is TGTGCCAGCAGCTTAGGTGTACAGGGCGTTTCGAACACCGGGGAGCTGTTTTTT. Residues: CASSLGVQGVSNTGELFF. The rearrangement uses TRBV7-3 and TRBJ2-2; maybe TRBD1 (6 bases). The CDR3 has 18 residues. CDR1 is SGHTA, CDR2 FQGTGA, per germline. V lost 2 bases and J lost 0, with 16 bases in between.

The chain recombines TRBV19 with TRBJ1-5; D possibly corresponds to TRBD1 (5 bases). Germline lookup yields CDR1 LNHDA and CDR2 SQIVND (reference sequence). V was trimmed by 6 bases and J by 2 bases, leaving 11 bases between them. The CDR3 extends over 14 amino acids. This chain's CDR3 is CASRFGARNQPQHF. The DNA of the CDR3 is TGTGCCAGTAGGTTTGGGGCTCGCAATCAGCCCCAGCATTTT.

This clonotype appeared many times. The genes are TRBV7-9 and TRBJ1-1, with 7 positions matching TRBD1. Germline CDR1 SEHNR, CDR2 FQNEAQ (reference sequence). V dropped 3 bases and J dropped 3; count of bases not matched to a gene: 10. This CDR3 has 16 residues. The DNA of the CDR3 is TGTGCCAGCAGCTTTAGACAGGGCGAAGGGGACACTGAAGCTTTCTTT. It specifies CASSFRQGEGDTEAFF.

At least ten counts were recorded for this clonotype. This chain joins TRBV11-2 and TRBJ2-1; weak D call: TRBD1 (6 bases). Germline V gene lookup returns CDR1 SGHAT and CDR2 FQNNGV. V lost 7 bases to trimming and J lost 6 bases, with 10 bases between them. The CDR3 extends over 12 amino acids. The CDR3: CASTRGSNEQFF. DNA of the CDR3: TGTGCCAGCACCAGGGGTAGCAATGAGCAGTTCTTC.

This clonotype was picked up one time. V usage is TRBV12-3 or TRBV12-4 and J usage is TRBJ2-5; 8 positions match TRBD2. The CDR3 has 15 residues. Trimming cost V 3 bases and J 4 bases; bases outside gene matches: 7. The chain's CDR3 is CASSFILAGGETQYF. The CDR3 DNA follows: TGTGCCAGCAGTTTTATTCTAGCGGGTGGAGAGACCCAGTACTTC.

The gene calls are TRBV7-9 and TRBJ2-5; no definite D call. The germline V and J ends were trimmed by 0 bases and 5 bases, with 13 bases remaining between them. Germline V lookup: CDR1 SEHNR, CDR2 FQNEAQ (reference sequence). The CDR3 is 15 amino acids. CDR3 in amino acids: CASSLAATAEETQYF. In nucleotides, the CDR3 is TGTGCCAGCAGCTTAGCGGCCACCGCGGAGGAGACCCAGTACTTC.

The V call is TRBV20-1, the J call TRBJ2-3, with TRBD1 matching 8 bases. The CDR3 totals 17 residues. Germline values: CDR1 DFQATT, CDR2 SNEGSKA (reference sequence). V gave up 1 base and J gave up 0 bases; unmatched junction bases: 9. CDR3 DNA: TGCAGTGCTAGAGGCTTAACCCGACAGGGGAGCACAGATACGCAGTATTTT. Its translation is CSARGLTRQGSTDTQYF.

This clonotype has ten or more counts. For the CDR3, the DNA is TGTGCCAGCAGCTTACAGAGCGGGGTGGAGACCCAGTACTTC. Protein: CASSLQSGVETQYF. The genes are TRBV7-9 and TRBJ2-5; 7 bases agree with TRBD2. The CDR3 has 14 residues. Germline values: CDR1 SEHNR, CDR2 FQNEAQ (reference sequence). Trimming cost V 2 bases and J 5 bases; bases outside gene matches: 5. Filled out from reference TRBV7-9 and TRBJ2-5, the complete variable domain reads DTGVSQNPRHKITKRGQNVTFRCDPISEHNRLYWYRQTLGQGPEFLTYFQNEAQLEKSRLLSDRFSAERPKGSFSTLEIQRTEQGDSAMYLCASSLQSGVETQYFGPGTRLLVL.

Concerning this clonotype: The conserved phenylalanine or tryptophan normally closing the CDR3 is absent here, so this likely arose from a read error. The chain joins TRBV5-1 to TRBJ2-7; D ambiguous. V lost 0 bases and J 3 bases, leaving 10 bases between the germline ends. The V gene's germline CDR1 is SGHRS and CDR2 YFSETQ. CDR3 size: 14 residues. The CDR3 DNA reads TGCGCCAGCAGCTTGGAATCCCTCAACTACGAGCAGTACCTC. Protein product: CASSLESLNYEQYL.

This clonotype has only one observation. This sequence joins TRBV4-1 and TRBJ2-3; 7 bases are a match to TRBD1. Germline V gene lookup returns CDR1 MGHRA and CDR2 YSYEKL. Trimming at V came to 4 bases and at J to 0 bases, leaving 13 bases not matched to a gene. This CDR3 is 18 amino acids long. The CDR3 sequence: CASSLEGAGPDSTDTQYF. The CDR3 DNA reads as TGCGCCAGCAGCCTCGAGGGGGCCGGCCCCGATAGCACAGATACGCAGTATTTT.

The rearrangement joins TRBV28 to TRBJ1-5; TRBD1 aligns across 7 bases. This CDR3 region has 15 residues. Germline CDR1 and CDR2: MDHEN and SYDVKM. The V gene end was trimmed by 10 bases and the J gene end by 7 bases; junction bases not matched to a gene: 16. The CDR3 region is CATRRQGSGSQPQHF. Here the CDR3 DNA reads TGTGCCACCAGAAGACAGGGAAGTGGCAGCCAGCCCCAGCATTTT.

A few counts support this clonotype. The genes are TRBV19 and TRBJ1-1, with D unresolved. This CDR3 comprises 12 residues. CDR1 is LNHDA, CDR2 SQIVND, per germline (reference sequence). The V end was cut by 7 bases, the J end by 2 bases, with 8 bases between. The CDR3 protein is CASMKGNTEAFF. CDR3 sequence (DNA): TGTGCCAGTATGAAGGGAAACACTGAAGCTTTCTTT.

This chain connects TRBV3-1 to TRBJ2-3, with D perhaps TRBD2 (6 bases). Germline V lookup: CDR1 LGHDT, CDR2 YNNKEL (reference sequence). The V end was cut by 4 bases, the J end by 6 bases, with 17 bases between. The length of the CDR3 is 15 residues. The CDR3 is CASSLGGATMDTQYF. DNA of the CDR3: TGTGCCAGCAGCCTTGGCGGGGCCACGATGGATACGCAGTATTTT.